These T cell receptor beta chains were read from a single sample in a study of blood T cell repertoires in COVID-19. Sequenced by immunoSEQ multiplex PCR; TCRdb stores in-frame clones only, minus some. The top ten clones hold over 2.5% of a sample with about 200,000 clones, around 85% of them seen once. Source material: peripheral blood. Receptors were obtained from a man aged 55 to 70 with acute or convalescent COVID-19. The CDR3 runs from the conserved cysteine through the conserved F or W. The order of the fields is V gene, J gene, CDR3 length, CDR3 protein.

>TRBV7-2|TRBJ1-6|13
CASSLGTDSPLHF
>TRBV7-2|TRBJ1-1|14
CASSRSTVNTEAFF
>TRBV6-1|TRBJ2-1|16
CASSDKGLAGKNEQFF
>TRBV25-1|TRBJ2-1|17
CASSEWGGSGLMNEQFF
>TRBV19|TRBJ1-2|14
CASSMSEANYGYTF
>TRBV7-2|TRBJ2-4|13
CASLAGAKNIQYF
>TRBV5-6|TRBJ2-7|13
CASSLSYGYEQYF
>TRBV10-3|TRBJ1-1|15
CAISGTGGLNTEAFF
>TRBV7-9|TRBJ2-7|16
CASSSVNSGVSYEQYF
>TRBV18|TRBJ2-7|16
CASSPISGTEIYEQYF
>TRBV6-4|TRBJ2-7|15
CASRVRAGGPYEQYF
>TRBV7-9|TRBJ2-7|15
CASSLMGTGSHEQYF
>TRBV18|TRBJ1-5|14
CASSPPGGNQPQHF
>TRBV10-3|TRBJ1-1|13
CAISDRGLTEAFF
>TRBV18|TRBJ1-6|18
CASSPPTGGRTYNSPLHF
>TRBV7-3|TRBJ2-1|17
CASSPRQSLARYNEQFF
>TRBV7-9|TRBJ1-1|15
CASSLGGTGRSEAFF
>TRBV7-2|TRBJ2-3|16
CASRNLRERDWSTQYF
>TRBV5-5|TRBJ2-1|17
CASSSPREDQARNEQFF
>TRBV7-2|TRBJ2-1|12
CASSFLGNEQFF
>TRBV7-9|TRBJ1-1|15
CASSPGQGAVTEAFF
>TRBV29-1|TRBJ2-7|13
CSGVTLGDYEQYF
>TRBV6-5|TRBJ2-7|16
CASSSPSGRAYYEQYF
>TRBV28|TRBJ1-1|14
CASIPYAGGTEAFF
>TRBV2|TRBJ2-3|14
CASSESVRTDTQYF
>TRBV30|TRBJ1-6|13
CAWEGYPNSPLHF
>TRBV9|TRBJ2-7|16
CASSASSGQGLGEQYF
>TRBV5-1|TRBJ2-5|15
CACNVGTGVLETQYF
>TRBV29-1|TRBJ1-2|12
CSVVGTGYGYTF
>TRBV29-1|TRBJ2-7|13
CSVVSLAGGEQYF
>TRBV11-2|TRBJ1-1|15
CASSLATGSNTEAFF
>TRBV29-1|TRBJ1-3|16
CSVVPGGSSSGNTIYF
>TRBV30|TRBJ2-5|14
CAWSVGLAWETQYF
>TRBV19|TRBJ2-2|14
CASSLGQGTGELFF
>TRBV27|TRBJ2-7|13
CASSPRQGYEQYF
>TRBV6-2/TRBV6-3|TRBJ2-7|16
CASSHNLAGAAYEQYF
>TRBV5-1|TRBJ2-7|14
CASSFTSGNYEQYF
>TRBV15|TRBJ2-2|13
CATSRDKSGELFF
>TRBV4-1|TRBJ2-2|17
CASSQGFAGVYTGELFF
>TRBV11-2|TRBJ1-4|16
CASSLRGVPTNEKLFF
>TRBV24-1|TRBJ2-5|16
CATSDPGTGSGETQYF
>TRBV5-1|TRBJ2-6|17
CASSLTTTAAGANVLTF
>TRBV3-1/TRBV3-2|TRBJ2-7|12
CASSRQSYEQYF